This T cell receptor (beta chain) was obtained from a study of T-cell reconstitution after alpha-beta-depleted transplantation in children. This clonotype was recorded a few times. This CDR3 is 16 amino acids long. V lost 3 bases, J lost 7 bases, and 20 bases lay in between. Germline V gene data show CDR1 as KGHDR and CDR2 as SFDVKD. Construction of the TCRbeta library involved unique molecular identifiers. TCRdb analysed the PCR reads with MiXCR anew, one entry per CDR3 protein. The sample comprises approximately 85,000 distinct CDR3 sequences, roughly 15% of which are singletons, and 25% to 35% rests with the top ten.

Source: PBMCs, mostly from graft donor cells, taken 180 days after TCRalphabeta/CD19-depleted stem cell transplant. The receptor's source is a male patient between 2 and 10 years old who had a stem cell transplant for acute lymphoblastic leukemia, so the T cells may come from the graft donor. The rearrangement joins TRBV24-1 to TRBJ2-5, with TRBD1 as a possible D gene (7 bases). The CDR3 DNA follows: TGTGCCACCAGTGATCCAATGACAGGGTGGAGGGGGACCCAGTACTTC. The encoded protein is CATSDPMTGWRGTQYF.